The next 15 T cell receptor beta chains were all read from a single sample in a study of vaccination and CD4 T cells after COVID-19 (dated by TCRdb to 2021 to 2024). Their antigens are not known. Library generation was performed with PCR. The run used an Illumina iSeq 100. At the Johns Hopkins FTIC core, DNA from the cultured CD4+ T cells underwent TCR sequencing with the Oncomine TCR Beta short-read assay. TCRdb trimmed the raw reads at Q25, called clones with MiXCR and kept productive beta chains. Every CDR3 protein is listed once, alongside the most common genes and DNA of its rows. Here the sample has around 15,000 distinct CDR3 sequences; under 70% occur a single time. The biggest ten clones account for about a tenth of the sample. According to the study, the label for this sample's treatment or condition signals: approximately 10-day PBMC culture with coronavirus spike peptide pools or control peptides (ViraFEST assay).

Sample: CD4+ T cells from blood, cultured in vitro. Source of these receptors: a human donor who had recovered from COVID-19.

The rearrangement links TRBV6-1 to TRBJ1-5; D gene ambiguous. The CDR3 length is 11 residues. The V and J ends lost 7 bases and 5 bases respectively, with 6 bases between them. The V gene's germline CDR1 is MNHNS and CDR2 SASEGT. CDR3 DNA: TGTGCCAGCAAGCGGGATCAGCCCCAGCATTTT. Translating it yields CASKRDQPQHF.

The rearrangement links TRBV27 to TRBJ2-7, with 11 bases identical to TRBD1. V was pared by 4 bases and J by 1 base, with 0 bases of the junction left unmatched. The CDR3 has 14 amino acids. Germline CDR1 MNHEY, CDR2 SMNVEV (reference sequence). CDR3 sequence (DNA): TGTGCCAGCAGTTGGGACAGGGGGTCCTACGAGCAGTACTTC. As protein: CASSWDRGSYEQYF.

The J gene is TRBJ2-5, the V gene TRBV20-1; D is undetermined. Germline-derived CDR1 and CDR2 are DFQATT and SNEGSKA (reference sequence). The CDR3 loop spans 12 amino acids. V was clipped by 3 bases and J by 5 bases, with 10 bases between them. CDR3: CSASRVVETQYF. CDR3 DNA: TGCAGTGCTAGTAGGGTCGTGGAGACCCAGTACTTC.

The chain joins TRBV7-9 to TRBJ2-7; 9 bases match TRBD2. Per the germline V gene, CDR1 is SEHNR and CDR2 is FQNEAQ (reference sequence). J gave up 5 bases and V 1 base, and 9 bases lay outside the gene matches. The CDR3 consists of 16 residues. CDR3 protein: CASSLVAGGPSNEQYF. DNA for the CDR3: TGTGCCAGCAGCTTAGTTGCGGGAGGGCCTTCCAACGAGCAGTACTTC.

The chain carries TRBV12-3 or TRBV12-4 and TRBJ1-2; 9 bases fit TRBD1. This CDR3 is built from 14 residues. J was trimmed by 4 bases and V by 6 bases; bases with no gene match: 6. The CDR3 loop reads CASRPRDRAYGYTF. CDR3 in DNA: TGTGCCAGCAGGCCCCGGGACAGGGCCTATGGCTACACCTTC.

With respect to this clonotype: Being one base from a much bigger clone, this may be a read error. The DNA for the CDR3 is TGTGCCAGCAGCTCGAGCGGGGTACTCTCCGAGCAGTACTTC. Its protein is CASSSSGVLSEQYF. The chain recombines TRBV12-3 or TRBV12-4 with TRBJ2-7, with 7 bases fitting TRBD2. CDR3 length equals 14 residues. V dropped 6 bases and J dropped 6; count of bases not matched to a gene: 11.

The V and J genes are TRBV12-3 or TRBV12-4 and TRBJ2-1; no clear D gene. The CDR3 runs 13 residues. V lost 5 bases and J lost 5, with 10 bases in between. The CDR3 DNA sequence: TGTGCCAGCAGTATGGGTCCGAACAATGAGCAGTTCTTC. It translates to CASSMGPNNEQFF.

This chain uses TRBV4-3 with TRBJ2-3; 11 bases fit TRBD2. Looked up from germline, CDR1 is LGHNA and CDR2 is YSLEER. CDR3 size: 18 residues. The junction had 11 bases not matched to a gene; V was cut back by 4 bases and J by 2 bases. This CDR3 reads CASSRVPLLAGVTDTQYF. The CDR3 DNA follows: TGCGCCAGCAGCCGTGTTCCCCTACTAGCGGGAGTCACAGATACGCAGTATTTT.

The CDR3 DNA reads TGCAGTGCCCCCGGGACAGGGATAGTCCCCCCCCAGCATTTT. Residues: CSAPGTGIVPPQHF. The genes are TRBV20-1 and TRBJ1-5; 9 positions agree with TRBD1. Germline CDR1 is DFQATT and CDR2 is SNEGSKA (reference sequence). The CDR3 has 14 residues. V shed 6 bases and J 10 bases; nucleotides not matched to a gene: 13.

This clonotype was observed a few times. This rearrangement joins TRBV30 to TRBJ1-6; 7 nucleotides align to TRBD1. This CDR3 contains 13 residues. Germline CDR1 and CDR2: GTSNPN and SVGIG (reference sequence). With V trimmed by 6 bases and J by 4 bases, 3 bases remained unmatched. CDR3 loop: CACTGAYNSPLHF. In DNA form, the CDR3 reads TGTGCCTGTACAGGGGCGTATAATTCACCCCTCCACTTT.

The rearrangement joins TRBV28 to TRBJ1-5; D unclear. CDR1 and CDR2 from the germline V gene are MDHEN and SYDVKM. The CDR3 spans 17 residues. Trimming removed 2 bases at V and 5 bases at J, with 19 bases between. The CDR3 DNA follows: TGTGCCAGCAGTTTAGCGCGGGTAGTGCAGGTTCATCAGCCCCAGCATTTT. It codes for CASSLARVVQVHQPQHF.

J is TRBJ2-5 and V is TRBV7-8, with a tentative D call TRBD1 (5 bases). Germline loops: CDR1 SGHVS, CDR2 FQNEAQ. CDR3 size: 16 residues. Between the trimmed V and J ends, which lost 3 bases and 0 bases, there was a span of 14 bases. CDR3 amino acids: CASSFWGDSDQETQYF. DNA for the CDR3: TGTGCCAGCAGCTTTTGGGGTGACAGTGACCAAGAGACCCAGTACTTC.

The chain recombines TRBV7-2 with TRBJ2-5; TRBD2 aligns across 9 bases. The J segment lost 5 bases and the V segment lost 4 bases, leaving 14 bases of the junction unmatched. CDR1 is SGHTA, CDR2 FQGNSA, per germline. The CDR3 runs to 17 residues. DNA for the CDR3: TGTGCCAGCAGCTCTTGGGGCGGGGGGGGCCCGACGGAGACCCAGTACTTC. Protein sequence: CASSSWGGGGPTETQYF.

In its sample, this clonotype was seen a few times. J is TRBJ1-2 and V is TRBV7-9, with TRBD1 as a possible D gene (6 bases). The CDR3 extends over 14 amino acids. V lost 1 base and J lost 3, with 9 bases in between. Germline CDR1 and CDR2: SEHNR and FQNEAQ (reference sequence). The CDR3 DNA sequence: TGTGCCAGCAGCTTAGGCGAGGGGGACTATGGCTACACCTTC. Translating gives CASSLGEGDYGYTF.

The chain joins TRBV6-1 to TRBJ2-3; 10 nucleotides agree with TRBD1. V lost 9 bases to trimming and J lost 3 bases; unmatched junction nucleotides: 3. Germline V gives CDR1 MNHNS, CDR2 SASEGT. The CDR3 has 13 residues. CDR3 bases: TGTGCCAGTTCGGGACAGGGGACAGATACGCAGTATTTT. It codes for CASSGQGTDTQYF.